This passage covers 19 T cell receptor beta chains from one sample sequenced in a study of blood T cell repertoires in COVID-19. Generated by immunoSEQ multiplex PCR, the TCRdb table keeps only in-frame clones and is missing some. The repertoire holds around 200,000 clones, with 86% as singletons. The specimen was peripheral blood. The receptors shown here come from a man aged 45 to 65 with acute or convalescent COVID-19.

This clone came up a few times. This chain links TRBV18 with TRBJ2-2; 10 nucleotides match TRBD1. The germline gives CDR1 KGHSH, CDR2 LQKENI. This CDR3 contains 15 residues. With V trimmed by 8 bases and J by 6 bases, 9 bases remained unmatched. The CDR3, as DNA: TGTGCCAGCGGTACCGGGACAGGGGCCCCCGGGGAGCTGTTTTTT. Residues: CASGTGTGAPGELFF.

V gene TRBV12-5 combines with J gene TRBJ1-2; a possible D gene is TRBD1 (5 bases). Germline loops: CDR1 LGHNT, CDR2 FRNRAP. V gave up 4 bases and J gave up 3 bases, with 18 bases separating them. This CDR3 has 16 residues. CDR3 sequence reads: CASGSLSGGLHYGYTF. The CDR3 nucleotides read TGTGCTAGTGGTTCCCTTTCGGGGGGGTTGCACTATGGCTACACCTTC.

This chain links TRBV6-5 with TRBJ1-1, with TRBD1 matching over 8 bases. V was pared by 5 bases and J by 5 bases, with 4 bases of the junction left unmatched. Germline CDR1 MNHEY, CDR2 SVGAGI. The CDR3 is made up of 13 amino acids. The CDR3 DNA follows: TGTGCCAGCAGTACTACAGGGGGAACTGAAGCTTTCTTT. The encoded protein is CASSTTGGTEAFF.

This sequence joins TRBV29-1 and TRBJ2-3; weak D call: TRBD2 (5 bases). Germline assignment: CDR1 SQVTM and CDR2 ANQGSEA. Trimming took 6 bases from V and 1 from J, leaving 14 bases between them. The CDR3 runs to 14 residues. CDR3 loop: CSVCVRARTDTQYF. Here the CDR3 DNA reads TGCAGCGTCTGCGTGCGGGCCCGCACAGATACGCAGTATTTT.

The chain recombines TRBV2 with TRBJ1-2; D gene unclear. The V gene lost 2 bases and the J gene lost 4 bases, with 8 bases spanning the gap. Per germline, CDR1 SNHLY and CDR2 FYNNEI. This CDR3 region has 13 residues. CDR3 sequence (DNA): TGTGCCAGCAGTGAACTGGGGAGCTATGGCTACACCTTC. It translates to CASSELGSYGYTF. The full variable domain, in which reference TRBV2 and TRBJ1-2 provide the parts outside the CDR3, is EPEVTQTPSHQVTQMGQEVILRCVPISNHLYFYWYRQILGQKVEFLVSFYNNEISEKSEIFDDQFSVERPDGSNFTLKIRSTKLEDSAMYFCASSELGSYGYTFGSGTRLTVV.

The V call is TRBV4-1, the J call TRBJ2-1, with a possible D match to TRBD2 (5 bases). V dropped 1 base and J dropped 7 bases, with 8 bases sitting between them. The V gene's germline CDR1 is MGHRA and CDR2 YSYEKL. The CDR3 has 13 residues. CDR3 DNA: TGCGCCAGCAGCCAAGTACGGGGAAATGAGCAGTTCTTC. Its protein is CASSQVRGNEQFF.

The CDR3 DNA is TGTGCCAGCAGTGATACGGACAGGCCTGAAAAACTGTTTTTT. It specifies CASSDTDRPEKLFF. The gene calls are TRBV25-1 and TRBJ1-4; 7 nucleotides agree with TRBD1. This CDR3 spans 14 amino acids. Looked up from germline, CDR1 is MGHDK and CDR2 is SYGVNS. V trimming: 3 bases; J trimming: 7 bases; junction bases outside the gene matches: 5.

The rearrangement links TRBV5-5 to TRBJ2-3; a possible D gene is TRBD2 (6 bases). The CDR3 has 16 residues. Trimming pared 6 bases from V and 1 base from J, leaving 18 bases between. The germline V gene has CDR1 SGHKS and CDR2 YYEKEE (reference sequence). The CDR3 is CASNLNPGLRTDTQYF. The DNA for the CDR3 is TGTGCCAGCAACCTAAACCCGGGACTCCGCACAGATACGCAGTATTTT.

V usage is TRBV7-2 and J usage is TRBJ1-3; the D gene is possibly TRBD1 (6 bases). The CDR3 runs 13 residues. V dropped 10 bases and J dropped 12 bases, with 22 bases sitting between them. Germline CDR1 reads SGHTA; CDR2 reads FQGNSA. The chain's CDR3 is CATGIGGASHIYF. CDR3 DNA sequence: TGTGCCACCGGAATAGGGGGGGCATCCCACATATATTTT.

The CDR3 DNA sequence: TGTGCCAGCAGCTTAAGGGGGATTAATAGCAATCAGCCCCAGCATTTT. This translates into CASSLRGINSNQPQHF. The chain recombines TRBV7-8 with TRBJ1-5; TRBD1 is a possible D gene (6 bases). Germline V gene sequence: CDR1 SGHVS, CDR2 FQNEAQ. This CDR3 spans 16 amino acids. The V gene lost 2 bases and the J gene lost 0 bases, with 11 bases spanning the gap.

The rearrangement uses TRBV6-5 and TRBJ1-5; D gene ambiguous. The CDR3 totals 14 residues. Germline V lookup: CDR1 MNHEY, CDR2 SVGAGI. V was cut by 6 bases and J by 0 bases, with 9 bases left in between. CDR3 nucleotides: TGTGCCAGCAGGGCCGGGGATAGCAATCAGCCCCAGCATTTT. Translating it yields CASRAGDSNQPQHF.

The rearrangement links TRBV4-1 to TRBJ2-7; 7 nucleotides match TRBD1. This CDR3 is 15 amino acids long. V shed 4 bases, J shed 4 bases, and the junction held 10 bases outside the gene matches. Per the germline V gene, CDR1 is MGHRA and CDR2 is YSYEKL. The CDR3 spells CASSPTTGTHYEQYF. For the CDR3, the DNA is TGCGCCAGCAGCCCAACGACAGGGACCCATTACGAGCAGTACTTC.

J is TRBJ2-2 and V is TRBV6-5, with D possibly being TRBD2 (5 bases). This CDR3 contains 15 residues. From germline, CDR1 is MNHEY and CDR2 SVGAGI. Trimming pared 6 bases from V and 3 bases from J, leaving 14 bases between. The CDR3 coding sequence is TGTGCCAGCAGGACCGTTGCGAGGGACACCGGGGAGCTGTTTTTT. It specifies CASRTVARDTGELFF.

The V gene is TRBV30, the J gene TRBJ1-4, with 7 bases identical to TRBD1. This CDR3 has 13 amino acids. J was trimmed by 17 bases and V by 2 bases; bases with no gene match: 14. Germline V gene data show CDR1 as GTSNPN and CDR2 as SVGIG (reference sequence). The CDR3 coding sequence is TGTGCCTGGAGTCTCACCAGACAGGGCATCTTCTTTTTT. This encodes CAWSLTRQGIFFF.

This sequence joins TRBV14 and TRBJ2-5; 11 bases fit TRBD2. Trimming cost V 0 bases and J 5 bases; bases outside gene matches: 8. This CDR3 spans 17 amino acids. Germline V CDR1 and CDR2: SGHDN, FVKESK. CDR3 residues: CASSQEGSGGARETQYF. The CDR3 bases are TGTGCCAGCAGCCAAGAAGGTAGCGGGGGGGCCCGGGAGACCCAGTACTTC.

The chain employs TRBV6-1 and TRBJ1-1; 8 nucleotides agree with TRBD1. Germline V gene lookup returns CDR1 MNHNS and CDR2 SASEGT. V shed 3 bases, J shed 6 bases, and the junction held 6 bases outside the gene matches. The CDR3 is 14 residues long. The CDR3 reads CASSEQGAASEAFF. The CDR3 DNA reads as TGTGCCAGCAGTGAGCAGGGGGCTGCATCTGAAGCTTTCTTT.

The genes are TRBV18 and TRBJ1-6, with D hard to call. The germline gives CDR1 KGHSH, CDR2 LQKENI. The V end was cut by 10 bases, the J end by 7 bases, with 17 bases between. CDR3 length: 14 amino acids. The CDR3 region is CATQRELGNSPLHF. The CDR3 nucleotides read TGTGCCACCCAAAGGGAGTTAGGGAATTCACCCCTCCACTTT.

The chain joins TRBV11-2 to TRBJ1-6, with D perhaps TRBD1 (5 bases). Trimming removed 1 base from V and 9 bases from J, with 13 bases in between. CDR1 is SGHAT, CDR2 FQNNGV, per germline. The CDR3 totals 15 residues. Here the CDR3 reads CASSLGVLGGSPLHF. DNA of the CDR3: TGTGCCAGCAGCTTAGGGGTCTTGGGGGGTTCACCCCTCCACTTT.

This clone turned up a few times. This chain uses TRBV30 with TRBJ1-2; D perhaps matches TRBD1 (6 bases). CDR3 length: 12 amino acids. Germline lookup yields CDR1 GTSNPN and CDR2 SVGIG (reference sequence). Trimming cost V 7 bases and J 3 bases, with 12 bases left between them. In DNA form, the CDR3 reads TGTGCCTCGGACAGCCTTTACTATGGCTACACCTTC. Protein product: CASDSLYYGYTF.